One and the same sample provided the 23 T cell receptor beta chains below, sequenced in a study of T-cell reconstitution after alpha-beta-depleted transplantation in children. The TCRbeta library incorporated unique molecular identifiers. TCRdb used MiXCR to reprocess the PCR reads, holding one entry per CDR3 protein. The sample records a few hundred thousand distinct CDR3 sequences, 9.9% being singletons. The sample in question was PBMCs from the stem cell graft donor, obtained from the stem cell graft. The receptor source for this set is a human donor who donated a stem cell graft to a child with SCID.

The chain uses TRBV5-1 and TRBJ2-7; D is tentatively TRBD1 or TRBD2 (6 bases each). The CDR3 contains 14 residues. Trimming cost V 2 bases and J 1 base, with 10 bases left between them. Germline CDR1 is SGHRS and CDR2 is YFSETQ. CDR3 in DNA: TGCGCCAGCAGCTTCACGGGGGCGTCCTACGAGCAGTACTTC. It codes for CASSFTGASYEQYF.

This chain uses TRBV6-1 with TRBJ2-7, with 8 bases matching TRBD1. Germline assignment: CDR1 MNHNS and CDR2 SASEGT. The V and J ends lost 6 bases and 4 bases, in that order; junction bases with no gene match: 8. The CDR3 consists of 14 residues. In DNA, the CDR3 is TGTGCCAGCAGACCCGGGACAGGAAGATACGAGCAGTACTTC. Protein: CASRPGTGRYEQYF.

The V and J genes are TRBV29-1 and TRBJ1-1; D remains unclear. Germline assignment: CDR1 SQVTM and CDR2 ANQGSEA. This CDR3 contains 14 residues. Trimming left V 0 bases short and J 2 bases short, with 10 bases between. This chain's CDR3 is CSVEDPGLNTEAFF. DNA of the CDR3: TGCAGCGTTGAAGATCCAGGACTTAACACTGAAGCTTTCTTT.

This clonotype appeared a single time. The chain links TRBV19 to TRBJ2-1, with D unresolved. The CDR3 consists of 13 residues. Germline V gene lookup returns CDR1 LNHDA and CDR2 SQIVND (reference sequence). V shed 5 bases and J shed 10 bases, with 15 bases lying between them. CDR3 DNA sequence: TGTGCCAGTAGTGTGGGGAAGGCTACGGAGCAGTTCTTC. This sequence encodes CASSVGKATEQFF.

This clonotype was counted many times. The CDR3 DNA reads TGTGCCATCAGTGAGAAGGGTGGCAATGAGCAGTTCTTC. This translates into CAISEKGGNEQFF. J is TRBJ2-1 and V is TRBV10-3, with D unresolved. Germline V gene data show CDR1 as ENHRY and CDR2 as SYGVKD. The ends were cut back, 2 bases at V and 6 bases at J, with 8 bases in the middle. The CDR3 spans 13 residues.

The rearrangement uses TRBV20-1 and TRBJ2-5, with D possibly matching TRBD1 (6 bases). Germline V gives CDR1 DFQATT, CDR2 SNEGSKA (reference sequence). This CDR3 spans 13 amino acids. Between the trimmed V and J ends, which lost 5 bases and 0 bases, there was a span of 10 bases. The CDR3 spells CSAGQGYQETQYF. CDR3 in DNA: TGCAGTGCTGGCCAGGGGTACCAAGAGACCCAGTACTTC.

This chain links TRBV20-1 with TRBJ2-7; D remains unclear. CDR1 is DFQATT and CDR2 is SNEGSKA in the germline V gene (reference sequence). This CDR3 has 12 residues. V was trimmed by 4 bases and J by 3 bases, leaving 10 bases between them. This CDR3 is CSAKDGLYEQYF. CDR3 nucleotide sequence: TGCAGTGCTAAGGACGGGCTCTACGAGCAGTACTTC.

This clonotype was observed many times. This sequence joins TRBV5-8 and TRBJ2-3; D may be TRBD1 (6 bases). The CDR3 is made up of 17 amino acids. Per germline, CDR1 SGHTS and CDR2 YDEGEE. The ends were cut back, 4 bases at V and 2 bases at J, with 20 bases in the middle. The CDR3 loop reads CASSIGTTTLATDTQYF. CDR3 coding DNA: TGTGCCAGCAGCATCGGGACAACCACCCTCGCCACAGATACGCAGTATTTT. The entire variable domain, with the rest obtained from reference TRBV5-8 and TRBJ2-3, is as follows: EAGVTQSPTHLIKTRGQQATLRCSPISGHTSVYWYQQALGLGLQFLLWYDEGEERNRGNFPPRFSGRQFPNYSSELNVNALELEDSALYLCASSIGTTTLATDTQYFGPGTRLTVL.

Ten or more counts support this clonotype. The CDR3 reads CASSRTVNTEAFF. As DNA, the CDR3 is TGTGCCAGCAGTCGGACAGTCAACACTGAAGCTTTCTTT. The chain uses TRBV12-3 or TRBV12-4 and TRBJ1-1; TRBD1 is a possible D gene (6 bases). CDR3 length equals 13 residues. With 5 bases removed from V and 2 bases from J, the gap between germline ends came to 9 bases.

V is TRBV3-1 and J is TRBJ2-5; the match to TRBD2 covers 9 bases. The V gene's germline CDR1 is LGHDT and CDR2 YNNKEL (reference sequence). Germline trimming cut 4 bases from V and 1 base from J; bases unmatched to any gene: 7. CDR3 length equals 16 residues. CDR3: CASSRRISGGQETQYF. Written as DNA, the CDR3 is TGTGCCAGCAGCCGGCGAATTAGCGGGGGCCAAGAGACCCAGTACTTC.

The chain couples TRBV7-8 to TRBJ2-1, with D perhaps TRBD1 or TRBD2 (5 bases each). Trimming removed 7 bases from V and 6 bases from J, with 19 bases in between. Per germline, CDR1 SGHVS and CDR2 FQNEAQ. This CDR3 is built from 15 residues. The DNA of the CDR3 is TGTGCCAGCACGAATTACGGGCAGGGAGCCAATGAGCAGTTCTTC. It yields the protein CASTNYGQGANEQFF.

This clonotype has just a few counts. The chain employs TRBV20-1 and TRBJ1-2; no firm D call. CDR1 DFQATT and CDR2 SNEGSKA come from the germline V gene (reference sequence). V shed 6 bases and J shed 6 bases, with 14 bases lying between them. This CDR3 contains 12 residues. CDR3 residues: CSARHRSDGYTF. Here the CDR3 DNA reads TGCAGTGCCAGACACCGATCGGATGGCTACACCTTC.

This clonotype showed up many times. V usage is TRBV9 and J usage is TRBJ2-6, with 8 bases identical to TRBD1. V gave up 3 bases and J gave up 5 bases; unmatched junction bases: 19. The CDR3 has 20 residues. CDR1 and CDR2 from the germline V gene are SGDLS and YYNGEE. DNA of the CDR3: TGTGCCAGCAGCGGGCACAGGGGGGCAACGTCTTACGCTCGGGCCAACGTCCTGACTTTC. Encoded protein: CASSGHRGATSYARANVLTF.

The chain recombines TRBV6-1 with TRBJ2-7; 9 bases line up with TRBD2. V was pared by 4 bases and J by 2 bases, with 3 bases of the junction left unmatched. Germline-derived CDR1 and CDR2 are MNHNS and SASEGT. This CDR3 comprises 14 residues. In nucleotides, the CDR3 is TGTGCCAGCAGTGTCGGCGGGGGGGCCTACGAGCAGTACTTC. It is translated as CASSVGGGAYEQYF.

The J gene is TRBJ2-6, the V gene TRBV12-3 or TRBV12-4; 9 bases line up with TRBD1. The junction had 13 bases not matched to a gene; V was cut back by 5 bases and J by 5 bases. The length of the CDR3 is 18 residues. CDR3 nucleotide sequence: TGTGCCAGCAGTCCGCTTAATGGGGACAGGGCCAGGGCCAACGTCCTGACTTTC. It is translated as CASSPLNGDRARANVLTF.

The V call is TRBV7-9, the J call TRBJ1-1; 7 bases align to TRBD1. The V segment lost 5 bases and the J segment 0 bases; nucleotides outside the gene matches: 9. This CDR3 has 16 amino acids. Germline values: CDR1 SEHNR, CDR2 FQNEAQ (reference sequence). For the CDR3, the DNA is TGTGCCAGCAGCCGAAGACAGGGTTCCATGAACACTGAAGCTTTCTTT. Encoded protein: CASSRRQGSMNTEAFF. Full variable domain (remainder filled in from reference TRBV7-9 and TRBJ1-1): DTGVSQNPRHKITKRGQNVTFRCDPISEHNRLYWYRQTLGQGPEFLTYFQNEAQLEKSRLLSDRFSAERPKGSFSTLEIQRTEQGDSAMYLCASSRRQGSMNTEAFFGQGTRLTVV.

This sequence joins TRBV7-9 and TRBJ2-7; perhaps TRBD1 as D (6 bases). This CDR3 region has 17 residues. Germline assignment: CDR1 SEHNR and CDR2 FQNEAQ (reference sequence). Trimming removed 3 bases at V and 2 bases at J, with 20 bases between. The CDR3 DNA reads as TGTGCCAGCAGCTTTGTTGGAGGAGACAGGACAACCTACGAGCAGTACTTC. It yields the protein CASSFVGGDRTTYEQYF.

The chain employs TRBV5-6 and TRBJ2-7; D gene uncertain. Germline values: CDR1 SGHDT, CDR2 YYEEEE. V was cut by 1 base and J by 2 bases, with 10 bases left in between. The CDR3 length is 14 residues. The CDR3 DNA reads TGTGCCAGCAGCTTGTTGGGCAGTCCCTACGAGCAGTACTTC. This gives the protein CASSLLGSPYEQYF.

This clonotype was seen a handful of times. The V call is TRBV9, the J call TRBJ1-1; 8 nucleotides match TRBD1. Germline V gene data show CDR1 as SGDLS and CDR2 as YYNGEE. This CDR3 contains 16 residues. The junction had 9 bases not matched to a gene; V was cut back by 0 bases and J by 5 bases. CDR3 DNA sequence: TGTGCCAGCAGCGTAGGTTCATCCTACAGGGGGACTGAAGCTTTCTTT. This encodes CASSVGSSYRGTEAFF.

This clonotype occurred a few times. V is TRBV27 and J is TRBJ2-2; TRBD1 is a possible D gene (6 bases). Germline CDR1 and CDR2: MNHEY and SMNVEV (reference sequence). This CDR3 has 16 residues. V lost 7 bases, J lost 10 bases, and 25 bases lay in between. This chain's CDR3 is CASNPRGVPFFEELFF. The CDR3 DNA is TGTGCCAGCAATCCCAGGGGAGTGCCGTTTTTTGAGGAGCTGTTTTTT.

This sequence joins TRBV10-1 and TRBJ2-3, with 11 bases that match TRBD2. Germline values: CDR1 WNHNN, CDR2 SYGVQD (reference sequence). This CDR3 is 15 amino acids long. With V trimmed by 4 bases and J by 6 bases, 6 bases remained unmatched. CDR3 amino acids: CASSVLAGGPDTQYF. In nucleotides, the CDR3 is TGCGCCAGCAGTGTGCTAGCGGGGGGTCCGGATACGCAGTATTTT.

The CDR3 region has the DNA TGTGCCAGCTCAGACTACAATCAGCCCCAGCATTTT. It specifies CASSDYNQPQHF. The chain uses TRBV18 and TRBJ1-5; D uncertain. Trimming pared 5 bases from V and 3 bases from J, leaving 5 bases between. Germline CDR1 KGHSH, CDR2 LQKENI. The CDR3 sequence is 12 residues long.

The chain employs TRBV20-1 and TRBJ1-5; D remains ambiguous. V was pared by 3 bases and J by 2 bases, with 11 bases between. The germline V gene has CDR1 DFQATT and CDR2 SNEGSKA (reference sequence). The CDR3 totals 14 residues. The DNA of the CDR3 is TGCAGTGCTAGTACGGGGTCGGGCAATCAGCCCCAGCATTTT. It codes for CSASTGSGNQPQHF.